Detailed here is one TCR beta chain. These data are taken from a study of blood T cell repertoires in COVID-19. Study as a whole: The origin of the acute and convalescent COVID-19 samples was the United States, Italy and Spain. PBMCs, B-cell-depleted T cells, or T cells provided the cDNA or gDNA that made up the material.

Original processing methods: Cell counts per sample came from amplifying reference gene primers. Generated by immunoSEQ multiplex PCR, the TCRdb table keeps only in-frame clones and is missing some. V, J and clone size were drawn from that table, and D and trimming were deduced from the DNA. The data contain over 50,000 clones, about 81% of them singletons. Germline V gene sequence: CDR1 SQVTM, CDR2 ANQGSEA. The germline V and J ends were trimmed by 7 bases and 5 bases, with 15 bases remaining between them. The CDR3 length is 12 residues. Source material: peripheral blood. J is TRBJ2-7 and V is TRBV29-1; possible D gene TRBD1, 5 bases. The origin of this receptor is an elderly man with acute or convalescent COVID-19. CDR3 loop: CSAVGPLDEQYF. In DNA form, the CDR3 reads TGCAGCGCCGTGGGGCCACTGGACGAGCAGTACTTC.